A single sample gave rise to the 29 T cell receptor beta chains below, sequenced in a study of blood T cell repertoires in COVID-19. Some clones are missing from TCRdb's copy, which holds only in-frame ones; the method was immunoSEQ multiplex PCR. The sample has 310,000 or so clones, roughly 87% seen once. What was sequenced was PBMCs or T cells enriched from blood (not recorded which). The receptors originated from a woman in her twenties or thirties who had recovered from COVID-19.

The CDR3 DNA reads TGTGCCAGTAGTAACACCGAGTGGGACAGGCGCAATCAGCCCCAGCATTTT. Translated, it gives CASSNTEWDRRNQPQHF. The J gene is TRBJ1-5, the V gene TRBV19; 8 bases line up with TRBD1. J was trimmed by 2 bases and V by 4 bases; bases with no gene match: 10. The CDR3 consists of 17 residues. Germline values: CDR1 LNHDA, CDR2 SQIVND (reference sequence).

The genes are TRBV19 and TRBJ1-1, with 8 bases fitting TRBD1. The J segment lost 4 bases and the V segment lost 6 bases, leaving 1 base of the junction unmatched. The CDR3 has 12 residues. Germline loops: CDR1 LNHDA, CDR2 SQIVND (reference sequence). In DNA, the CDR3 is TGTGCCAGTAGGGACAGGGCCACTGAAGCTTTCTTT. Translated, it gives CASRDRATEAFF.

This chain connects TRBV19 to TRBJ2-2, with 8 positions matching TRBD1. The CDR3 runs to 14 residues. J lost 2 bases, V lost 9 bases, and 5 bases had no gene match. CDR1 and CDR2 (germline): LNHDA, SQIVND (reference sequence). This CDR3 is CASRDRLNTGELFF. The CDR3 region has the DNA TGTGCCAGCCGGGACAGGCTCAACACCGGGGAGCTGTTTTTT. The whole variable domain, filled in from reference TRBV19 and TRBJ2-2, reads DGGITQSPKYLFRKEGQNVTLSCEQNLNHDAMYWYRQDPGQGLRLIYYSQIVNDFQKGDIAEGYSVSREKKESFPLTVTSAQKNPTAFYLCASRDRLNTGELFFGEGSRLTVL.

As DNA, the CDR3 is TGTGCCAGCCGTCCACAGGGAAATTCACCCCTCCACTTT. This sequence encodes CASRPQGNSPLHF. This chain uses TRBV2 with TRBJ1-6, with D perhaps TRBD1 (6 bases). The germline V gene encodes CDR1 SNHLY and CDR2 FYNNEI. The ends were cut back, 8 bases at V and 7 bases at J, with 12 bases in the middle. The length of the CDR3 is 13 residues.

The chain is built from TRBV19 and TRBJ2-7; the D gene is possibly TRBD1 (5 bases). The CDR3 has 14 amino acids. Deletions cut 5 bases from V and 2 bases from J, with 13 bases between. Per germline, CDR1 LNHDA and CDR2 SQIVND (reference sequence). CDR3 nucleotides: TGTGCCAGTAGTCTCCAGGGCGGTCCCTACGAGCAGTACTTC. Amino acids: CASSLQGGPYEQYF.

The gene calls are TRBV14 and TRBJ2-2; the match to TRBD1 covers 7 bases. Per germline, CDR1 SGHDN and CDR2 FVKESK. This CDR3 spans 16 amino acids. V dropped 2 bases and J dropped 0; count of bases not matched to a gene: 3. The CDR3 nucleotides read TGTGCCAGCAGCCAACGGGGACAGCCGAACACCGGGGAGCTGTTTTTT. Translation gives CASSQRGQPNTGELFF.

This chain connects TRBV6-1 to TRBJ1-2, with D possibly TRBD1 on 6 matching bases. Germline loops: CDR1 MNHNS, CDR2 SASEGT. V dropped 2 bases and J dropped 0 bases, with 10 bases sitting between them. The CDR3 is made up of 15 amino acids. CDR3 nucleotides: TGTGCCAGCAGTGAAATGAGGACAGCTAACTATGGCTACACCTTC. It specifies CASSEMRTANYGYTF.

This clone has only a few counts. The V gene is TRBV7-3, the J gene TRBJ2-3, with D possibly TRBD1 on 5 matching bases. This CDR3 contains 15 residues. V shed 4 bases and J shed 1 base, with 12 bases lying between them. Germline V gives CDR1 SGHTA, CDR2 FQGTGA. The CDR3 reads CASSSSRVGTDTQYF. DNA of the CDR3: TGTGCCAGCAGCTCGAGCAGGGTAGGCACAGATACGCAGTATTTT.

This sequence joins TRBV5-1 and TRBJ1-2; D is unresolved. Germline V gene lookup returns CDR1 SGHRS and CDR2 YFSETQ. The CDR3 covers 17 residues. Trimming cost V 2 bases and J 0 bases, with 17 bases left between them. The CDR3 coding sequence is TGCGCCAGCAGCTTAGTGGGCATGTCGGCTACTAACTATGGCTACACCTTC. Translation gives CASSLVGMSATNYGYTF.

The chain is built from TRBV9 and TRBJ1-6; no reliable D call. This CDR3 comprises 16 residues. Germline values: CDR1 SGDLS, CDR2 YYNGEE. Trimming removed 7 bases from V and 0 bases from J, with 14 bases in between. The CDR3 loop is CASGEWESSYNSPLHF. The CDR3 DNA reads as TGTGCCAGCGGTGAATGGGAGAGCTCCTATAATTCACCCCTCCACTTT.

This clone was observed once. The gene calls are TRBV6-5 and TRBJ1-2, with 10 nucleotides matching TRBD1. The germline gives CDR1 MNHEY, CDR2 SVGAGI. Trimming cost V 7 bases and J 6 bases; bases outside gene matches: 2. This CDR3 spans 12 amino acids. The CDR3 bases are TGTGCCAGCAATGGACAGGGGGATGGCTACACCTTC. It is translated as CASNGQGDGYTF.

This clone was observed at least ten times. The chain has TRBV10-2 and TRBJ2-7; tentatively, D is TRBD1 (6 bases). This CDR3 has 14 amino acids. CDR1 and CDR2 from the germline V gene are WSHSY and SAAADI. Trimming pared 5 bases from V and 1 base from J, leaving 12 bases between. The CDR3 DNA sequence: TGCGCCAGCAGTTCGGACAGTCGGTCCTACGAGCAGTACTTC. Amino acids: CASSSDSRSYEQYF.

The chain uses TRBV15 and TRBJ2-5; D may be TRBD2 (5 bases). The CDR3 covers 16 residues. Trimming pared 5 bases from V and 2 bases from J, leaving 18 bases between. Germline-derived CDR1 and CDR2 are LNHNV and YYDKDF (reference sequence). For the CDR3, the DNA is TGTGCCACCAGCGTCTCCTTTTTCGGGATACAAGAGACCCAGTACTTC. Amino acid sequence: CATSVSFFGIQETQYF.

CDR3 DNA: TGTGCCAGCAGTTTCGACAGAAAGAACACTGAAGCTTTCTTT. This gives the protein CASSFDRKNTEAFF. This chain connects TRBV27 to TRBJ1-1; possibly TRBD1 for D (5 bases). Germline V gives CDR1 MNHEY, CDR2 SMNVEV (reference sequence). This CDR3 region has 14 residues. Trimming removed 3 bases at V and 1 base at J, with 9 bases between.

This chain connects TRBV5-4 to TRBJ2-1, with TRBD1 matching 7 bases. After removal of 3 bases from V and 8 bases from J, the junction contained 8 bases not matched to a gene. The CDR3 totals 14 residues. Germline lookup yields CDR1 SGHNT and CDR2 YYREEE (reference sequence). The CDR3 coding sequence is TGTGCCAGCAGCTCCGGGACAGTGCTCGATGAGCAGTTCTTC. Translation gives CASSSGTVLDEQFF.

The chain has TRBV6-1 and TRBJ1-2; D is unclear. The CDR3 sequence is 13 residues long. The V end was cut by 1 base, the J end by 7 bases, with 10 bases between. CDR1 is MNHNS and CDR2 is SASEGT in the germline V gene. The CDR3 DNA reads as TGTGCCAGCAGTGAAGGCGGATGGCGTGGCTACACCTTC. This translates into CASSEGGWRGYTF.

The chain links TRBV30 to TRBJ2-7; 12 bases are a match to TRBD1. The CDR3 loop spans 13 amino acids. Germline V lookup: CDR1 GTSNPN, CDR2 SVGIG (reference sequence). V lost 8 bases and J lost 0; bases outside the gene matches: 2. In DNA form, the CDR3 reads TGTGCCAGGGGACAGGGGGCCTCCTACGAGCAGTACTTC. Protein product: CARGQGASYEQYF.

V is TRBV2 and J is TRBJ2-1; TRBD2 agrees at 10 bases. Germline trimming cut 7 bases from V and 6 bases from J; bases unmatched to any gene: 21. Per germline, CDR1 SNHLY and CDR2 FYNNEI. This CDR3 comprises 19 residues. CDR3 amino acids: CASKRSDRYKAGGANEQFF. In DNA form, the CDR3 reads TGTGCCAGCAAAAGGTCCGACCGATACAAAGCGGGGGGGGCCAATGAGCAGTTCTTC.

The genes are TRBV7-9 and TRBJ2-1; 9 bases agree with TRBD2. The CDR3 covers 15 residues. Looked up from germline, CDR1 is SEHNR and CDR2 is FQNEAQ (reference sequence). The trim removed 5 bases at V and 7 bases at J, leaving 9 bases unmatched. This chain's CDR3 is CASSPSDLAGNEQFF. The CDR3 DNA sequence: TGTGCCAGCAGCCCCTCCGATCTAGCGGGAAATGAGCAGTTCTTC.

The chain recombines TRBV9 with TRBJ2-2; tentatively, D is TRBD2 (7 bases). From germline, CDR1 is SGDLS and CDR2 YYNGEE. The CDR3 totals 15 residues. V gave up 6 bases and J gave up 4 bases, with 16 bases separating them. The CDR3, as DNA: TGTGCCAGCAACCCCCCCGGGGGGCGCACCGGGGAGCTGTTTTTT. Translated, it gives CASNPPGGRTGELFF.

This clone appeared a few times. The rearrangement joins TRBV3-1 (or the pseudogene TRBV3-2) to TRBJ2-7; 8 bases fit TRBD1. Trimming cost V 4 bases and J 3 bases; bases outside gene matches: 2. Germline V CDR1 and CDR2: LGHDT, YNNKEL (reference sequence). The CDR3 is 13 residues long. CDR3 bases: TGTGCCAGCAGCCCGGACAGGGACTACGAGCAGTACTTC. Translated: CASSPDRDYEQYF.

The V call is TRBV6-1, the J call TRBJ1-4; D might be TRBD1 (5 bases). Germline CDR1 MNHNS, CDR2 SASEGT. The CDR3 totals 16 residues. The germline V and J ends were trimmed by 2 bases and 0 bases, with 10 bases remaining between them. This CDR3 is CASSEWGHATNEKLFF. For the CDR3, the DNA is TGTGCCAGCAGTGAATGGGGCCATGCAACTAATGAAAAACTGTTTTTT.

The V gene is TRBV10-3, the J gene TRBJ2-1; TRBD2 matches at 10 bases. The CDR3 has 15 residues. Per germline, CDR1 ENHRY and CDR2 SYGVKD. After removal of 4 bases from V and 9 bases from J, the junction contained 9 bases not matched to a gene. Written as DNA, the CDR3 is TGTGCCATCAGTGTTAAGAGCGGGGGGGTTAGTGAGCAGTTCTTC. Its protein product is CAISVKSGGVSEQFF.

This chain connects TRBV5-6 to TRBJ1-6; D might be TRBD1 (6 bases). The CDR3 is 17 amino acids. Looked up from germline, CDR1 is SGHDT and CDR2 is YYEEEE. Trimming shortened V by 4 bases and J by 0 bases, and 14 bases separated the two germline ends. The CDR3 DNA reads TGTGCCAGCAGCCAAAGGACAGCCCGCTCCTATAATTCACCCCTCCACTTT. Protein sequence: CASSQRTARSYNSPLHF.

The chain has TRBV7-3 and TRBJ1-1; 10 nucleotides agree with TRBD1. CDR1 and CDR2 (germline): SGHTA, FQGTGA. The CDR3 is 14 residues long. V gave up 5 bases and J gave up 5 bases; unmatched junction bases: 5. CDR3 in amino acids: CASSPDRGDTEAFF. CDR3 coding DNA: TGTGCCAGCAGCCCGGACAGGGGGGATACTGAAGCTTTCTTT.

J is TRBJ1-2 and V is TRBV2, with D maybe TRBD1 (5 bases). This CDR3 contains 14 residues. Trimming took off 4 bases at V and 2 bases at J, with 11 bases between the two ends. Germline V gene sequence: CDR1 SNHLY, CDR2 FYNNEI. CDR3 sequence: CASSVQAGNYGYTF. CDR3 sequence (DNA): TGTGCCAGCAGTGTACAGGCCGGGAACTATGGCTACACCTTC. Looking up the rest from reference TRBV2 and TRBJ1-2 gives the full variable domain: EPEVTQTPSHQVTQMGQEVILRCVPISNHLYFYWYRQILGQKVEFLVSFYNNEISEKSEIFDDQFSVERPDGSNFTLKIRSTKLEDSAMYFCASSVQAGNYGYTFGSGTRLTVV.

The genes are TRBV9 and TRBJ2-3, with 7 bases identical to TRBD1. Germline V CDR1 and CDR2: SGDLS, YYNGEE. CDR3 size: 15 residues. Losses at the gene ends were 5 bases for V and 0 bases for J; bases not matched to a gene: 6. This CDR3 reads CASSWGTASTDTQYF. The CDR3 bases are TGTGCCAGCAGTTGGGGGACAGCTAGCACAGATACGCAGTATTTT.

The CDR3 here is CASSLALSGGAETQYF. The CDR3 coding sequence is TGTGCCAGCAGCTTGGCCCTTAGCGGAGGGGCAGAGACCCAGTACTTC. The gene calls are TRBV5-4 and TRBJ2-5; TRBD2 is a possible D gene (6 bases). Germline V gives CDR1 SGHNT, CDR2 YYREEE (reference sequence). The CDR3 runs to 16 residues. Trimming removed 0 bases at V and 4 bases at J, with 16 bases between.

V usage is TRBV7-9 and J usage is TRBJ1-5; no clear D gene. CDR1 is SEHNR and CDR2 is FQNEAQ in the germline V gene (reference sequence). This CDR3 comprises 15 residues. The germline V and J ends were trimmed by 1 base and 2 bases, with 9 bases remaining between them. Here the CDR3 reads CASSLGGDGNQPQHF. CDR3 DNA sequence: TGTGCCAGCAGCTTAGGGGGAGATGGCAATCAGCCCCAGCATTTT.